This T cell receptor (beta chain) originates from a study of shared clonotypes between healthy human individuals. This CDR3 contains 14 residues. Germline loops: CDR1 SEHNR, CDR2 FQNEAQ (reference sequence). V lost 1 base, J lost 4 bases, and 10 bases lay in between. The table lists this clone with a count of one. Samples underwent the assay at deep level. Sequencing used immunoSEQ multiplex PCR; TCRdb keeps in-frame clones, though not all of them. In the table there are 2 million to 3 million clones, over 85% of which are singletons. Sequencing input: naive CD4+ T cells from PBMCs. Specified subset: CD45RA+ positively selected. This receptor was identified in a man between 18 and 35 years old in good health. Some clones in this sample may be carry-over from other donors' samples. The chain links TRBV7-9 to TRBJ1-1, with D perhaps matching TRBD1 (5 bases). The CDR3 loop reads CASSLEAGRTEAFF. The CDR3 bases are TGTGCCAGCAGCTTAGAGGCAGGGCGCACTGAAGCTTTCTTT.